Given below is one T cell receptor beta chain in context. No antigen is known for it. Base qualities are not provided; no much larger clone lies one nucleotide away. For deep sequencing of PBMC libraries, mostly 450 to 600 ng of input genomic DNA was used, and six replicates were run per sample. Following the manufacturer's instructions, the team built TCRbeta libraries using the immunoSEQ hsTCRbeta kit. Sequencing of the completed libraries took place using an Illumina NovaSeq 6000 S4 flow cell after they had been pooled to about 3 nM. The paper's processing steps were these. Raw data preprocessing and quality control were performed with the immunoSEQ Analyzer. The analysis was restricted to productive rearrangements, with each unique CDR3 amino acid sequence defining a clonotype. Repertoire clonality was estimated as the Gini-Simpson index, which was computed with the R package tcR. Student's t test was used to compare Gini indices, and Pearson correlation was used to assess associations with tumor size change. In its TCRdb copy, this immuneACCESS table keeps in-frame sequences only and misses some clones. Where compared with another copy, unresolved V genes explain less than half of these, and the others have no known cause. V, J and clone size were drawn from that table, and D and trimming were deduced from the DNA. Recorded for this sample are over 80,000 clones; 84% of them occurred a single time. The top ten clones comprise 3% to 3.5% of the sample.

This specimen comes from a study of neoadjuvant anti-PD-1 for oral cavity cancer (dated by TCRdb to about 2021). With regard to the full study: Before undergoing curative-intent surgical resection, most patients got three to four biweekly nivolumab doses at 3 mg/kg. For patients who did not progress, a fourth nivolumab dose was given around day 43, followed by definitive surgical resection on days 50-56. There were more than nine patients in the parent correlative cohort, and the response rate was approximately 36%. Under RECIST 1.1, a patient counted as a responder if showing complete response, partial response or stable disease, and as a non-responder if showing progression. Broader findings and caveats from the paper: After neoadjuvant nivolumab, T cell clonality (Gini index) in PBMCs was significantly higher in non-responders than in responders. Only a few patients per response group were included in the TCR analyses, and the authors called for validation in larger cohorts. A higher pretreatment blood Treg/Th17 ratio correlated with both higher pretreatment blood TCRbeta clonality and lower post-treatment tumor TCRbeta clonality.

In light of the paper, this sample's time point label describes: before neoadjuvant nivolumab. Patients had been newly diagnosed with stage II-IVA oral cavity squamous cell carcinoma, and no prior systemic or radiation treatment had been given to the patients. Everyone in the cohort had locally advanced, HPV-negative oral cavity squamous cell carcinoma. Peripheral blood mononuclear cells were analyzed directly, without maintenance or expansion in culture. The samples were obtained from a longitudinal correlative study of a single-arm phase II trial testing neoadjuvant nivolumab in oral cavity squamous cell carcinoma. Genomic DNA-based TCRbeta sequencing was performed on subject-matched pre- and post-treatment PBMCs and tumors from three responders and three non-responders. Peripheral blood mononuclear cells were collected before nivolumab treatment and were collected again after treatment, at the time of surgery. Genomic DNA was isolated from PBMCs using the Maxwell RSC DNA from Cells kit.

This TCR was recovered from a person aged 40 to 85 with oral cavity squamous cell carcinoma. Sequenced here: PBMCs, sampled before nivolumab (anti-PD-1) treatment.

The DNA sequence is as follows: TGTGCCAGTAACAGGGGGGCTAATGAAAAACTGTTTTTT. It translates as CASNRGANEKLFF. The rearrangement joined TRBV19 to TRBJ1-4; the central 8 bases match TRBD1. Unmatched junction bases come to 1, with V trimmed by 7 bases and J by 3 bases. CDR1 and CDR2 are drawn from the germline V gene (reference sequence): LNHDA, SQIVND. The CDR3 contains 13 residues, cysteine and phenylalanine counted. Just the 39-base CDR3 DNA is kept, in frame starting at base 1.